One sample yielded the 5 T cell receptor beta chains listed below, sequenced in a study of control samples from healthy donors and cancer patients. Sequencing used immunoSEQ multiplex PCR; TCRdb keeps in-frame clones, though not all of them. The table has tens of thousands of clones, 84% seen once. The sequencing input was blood. The receptors here all came from a man in his fifties or sixties in good health.

J is TRBJ2-1 and V is TRBV2, with TRBD1 identical over 8 bases. Per germline, CDR1 SNHLY and CDR2 FYNNEI. The CDR3 runs 16 residues. Germline trimming cut 5 bases from V and 1 base from J; bases unmatched to any gene: 7. In DNA, the CDR3 is TGTGCCAGCAGTCCGTCGACAGGGGTTTCCTACAATGAGCAGTTCTTC. This codes for CASSPSTGVSYNEQFF.

The chain has TRBV23-1 and TRBJ2-2, with D unresolved. TRBV23-1 is flagged as an ORF with uncertain function. The ends were cut back, 8 bases at V and 11 bases at J, with 21 bases in the middle. The CDR3 totals 14 residues. Here the CDR3 reads CASWHFHSARELFF. DNA of the CDR3: TGCGCCAGCTGGCACTTCCACAGCGCGAGAGAGCTGTTTTTT.

The rearrangement uses TRBV19 and TRBJ1-5, with D unresolved. V lost 9 bases to trimming and J lost 3 bases, with 9 bases between them. The CDR3 length is 12 residues. The germline gives CDR1 LNHDA, CDR2 SQIVND (reference sequence). CDR3 nucleotides: TGTGCCAGCATGGGCGCCAATCAGCCCCAGCATTTT. This encodes CASMGANQPQHF.

V usage is TRBV4-2 and J usage is TRBJ2-5; D is perhaps TRBD2 (6 bases). The CDR3 is 16 amino acids. Germline CDR1 is LGHNA and CDR2 is YNFKEQ. Deletions cut 4 bases from V and 1 base from J, with 16 bases between. CDR3 protein: CASSRMAGPTQETQYF. The CDR3 DNA is TGTGCCAGCAGCCGAATGGCGGGGCCGACCCAAGAGACCCAGTACTTC.

The rearrangement joins TRBV5-1 to TRBJ1-6, with D perhaps matching TRBD1 (6 bases). The CDR3 loop spans 15 amino acids. The V end was cut by 3 bases, the J end by 7 bases, with 14 bases between. Germline CDR1 and CDR2: SGHRS and YFSETQ. CDR3 sequence (DNA): TGCGCCAGCAGCTCCGGGCCCCAGGGGAATTCACCCCTCCACTTT. Its protein product is CASSSGPQGNSPLHF.